A single sample gave rise to the 12 T cell receptor beta chains below, sequenced in a study of long-term antiretroviral therapy in people with HIV. The immunoSEQ assay was v3.0, run at survey level. Sequencing used immunoSEQ multiplex PCR; TCRdb keeps in-frame clones, though not all of them. The sample gives some 25,000 clones, over 80% of which show up once; over 13% is in the top ten. This material consisted of unsorted PBMCs, taken around 4.2 years after starting antiretroviral therapy. The receptors shown here come from a man aged 25 to 40 with HIV.

This chain's CDR3 is CASSVGSILLEAFF. Here the CDR3 DNA reads TGTGCCAGCAGCGTGGGGAGTATCCTGCTGGAAGCTTTCTTT. J is TRBJ1-1 and V is TRBV6-1; D is undetermined. Trimming took 6 bases from V and 8 from J, leaving 19 bases between them. This CDR3 region has 14 residues. Germline V gene sequence: CDR1 MNHNS, CDR2 SASEGT.

J is TRBJ1-1 and V is TRBV5-1, with 10 nucleotides matching TRBD1. This CDR3 region has 15 residues. V shed 4 bases, J shed 1 base, and the junction held 4 bases outside the gene matches. Germline CDR1 is SGHRS and CDR2 is YFSETQ. This CDR3 reads CASSPWDRGNTEAFF. The CDR3 DNA sequence: TGCGCCAGCAGCCCCTGGGACAGGGGGAACACTGAAGCTTTCTTT.

The chain's CDR3 is CASNRDRYTGELFF. The CDR3, as DNA: TGTGCCAGTAACCGGGACAGGTACACCGGGGAGCTGTTTTTT. The chain links TRBV2 to TRBJ2-2, with 8 bases identical to TRBD1. V shed 9 bases, J shed 3 bases, and the junction held 6 bases outside the gene matches. The germline V gene has CDR1 SNHLY and CDR2 FYNNEI. The CDR3 loop spans 14 amino acids.

This clone has a handful of counts. The chain recombines TRBV15 with TRBJ1-2; perhaps TRBD1 as D (6 bases). This CDR3 is 16 amino acids long. Germline CDR1 and CDR2: LNHNV and YYDKDF (reference sequence). Trimming shortened V by 5 bases and J by 8 bases, and 24 bases separated the two germline ends. The DNA of the CDR3 is TGTGCCACCAGCGTCCGGGGGACAACAAACAAATGGGGCTACACCTTC. Its protein is CATSVRGTTNKWGYTF.

The V gene is TRBV30, the J gene TRBJ1-2; D unclear. Germline V gene data show CDR1 as GTSNPN and CDR2 as SVGIG (reference sequence). The ends were cut back, 4 bases at V and 8 bases at J, with 17 bases in the middle. There are 13 residues in the CDR3. In nucleotides, the CDR3 is TGTGCCTGGAATGTCCGCCGGGGTGGCGGCTACACCTTC. The encoded protein is CAWNVRRGGGYTF.

The rearrangement uses TRBV28 and TRBJ1-2; no definite D call. Germline CDR1 is MDHEN and CDR2 is SYDVKM. This CDR3 has 16 amino acids. The V end lost 2 bases, the J end lost 0 bases, and 13 bases lay between the germline ends. The CDR3 region is CASSLVGALANYGYTF. CDR3 in DNA: TGTGCCAGCAGTTTAGTGGGAGCGCTAGCTAACTATGGCTACACCTTC.

V is TRBV6-5 and J is TRBJ2-7, with 9 bases lining up with TRBD1. Trimming removed 6 bases from V and 2 bases from J; junction bases left unmatched: 8. Germline CDR1 reads MNHEY; CDR2 reads SVGAGI. The CDR3 runs 15 residues. This CDR3 is CASRGAGTGTYEQYF. CDR3 nucleotides: TGTGCCAGCAGGGGAGCCGGGACAGGGACCTACGAGCAGTACTTC.

This chain joins TRBV27 and TRBJ1-1; maybe TRBD1 (5 bases). This CDR3 has 13 residues. V gave up 2 bases and J gave up 4 bases, with 8 bases separating them. Germline lookup yields CDR1 MNHEY and CDR2 SMNVEV (reference sequence). CDR3 coding DNA: TGTGCCAGCAGTTTAGGGGGGTCCACTGAAGCTTTCTTT. This encodes CASSLGGSTEAFF.

The chain couples TRBV27 to TRBJ2-7, with 7 bases fitting TRBD1. This CDR3 has 13 residues. Trimming cost V 4 bases and J 3 bases; bases outside gene matches: 3. Germline V gives CDR1 MNHEY, CDR2 SMNVEV (reference sequence). DNA for the CDR3: TGTGCCAGCAGTTACGGGGACAGCTACGAGCAGTACTTC. Its protein is CASSYGDSYEQYF.

This chain connects TRBV7-9 to TRBJ2-1; 11 bases are a match to TRBD2. CDR3 length: 14 amino acids. Unmatched junction bases numbered 3, after V lost 6 bases and J lost 5 bases. Germline V gene sequence: CDR1 SEHNR, CDR2 FQNEAQ (reference sequence). CDR3 coding DNA: TGTGCCAGCAGACAACTAGCGGGGGACAATGAGCAGTTCTTC. Translation gives CASRQLAGDNEQFF.

V gene TRBV7-8 combines with J gene TRBJ1-3; D may be TRBD1 (6 bases). This CDR3 is built from 14 residues. CDR1 is SGHVS, CDR2 FQNEAQ, per germline. Trimming took 4 bases from V and 3 from J, leaving 10 bases between them. The CDR3 loop is CASSSRQDGNTIYF. Here the CDR3 DNA reads TGTGCCAGCAGCTCACGACAGGATGGAAACACCATATATTTT. Based on the CDR3 plus reference TRBV7-8 and TRBJ1-3, the full variable domain is GAGVSQSPRYKVAKRGQDVALRCDPISGHVSLFWYQQALGQGPEFLTYFQNEAQLDKSGLPSDRFFAERPEGSVSTLKIQRTQQEDSAVYLCASSSRQDGNTIYFGEGSWLTVV.

The CDR3 DNA sequence: TGCAGCGTTAAATCAGGGGGCGGCTACGAGCAGTACTTC. Protein: CSVKSGGGYEQYF. The chain employs TRBV29-1 and TRBJ2-7; 8 bases fit TRBD1. V was clipped by 5 bases and J by 3 bases; unmatched bases: 6. Germline assignment: CDR1 SQVTM and CDR2 ANQGSEA. The CDR3 extends over 13 amino acids.